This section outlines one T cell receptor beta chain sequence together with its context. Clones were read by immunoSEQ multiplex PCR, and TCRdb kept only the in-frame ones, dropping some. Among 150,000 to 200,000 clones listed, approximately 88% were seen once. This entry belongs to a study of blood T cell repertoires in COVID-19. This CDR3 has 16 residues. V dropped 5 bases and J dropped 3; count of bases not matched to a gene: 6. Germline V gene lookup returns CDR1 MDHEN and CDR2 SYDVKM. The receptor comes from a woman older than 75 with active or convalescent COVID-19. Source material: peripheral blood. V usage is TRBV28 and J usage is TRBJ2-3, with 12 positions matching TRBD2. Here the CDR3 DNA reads TGTGCCAGCAGTCCTAGCGGGGGGGCCAAGACAGATACGCAGTATTTT. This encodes CASSPSGGAKTDTQYF.